This T cell receptor (beta chain) was recovered during a study of T cell responses to AZD1222 COVID-19 vaccine. Here immunoSEQ multiplex PCR was the method, and the copy in TCRdb shows in-frame clones only, minus some. The data show roughly 100,000 clones, 90% to 95% seen once. The CDR3 consists of 14 residues. The V end was cut by 3 bases, the J end by 4 bases, with 8 bases between. Germline V gene sequence: CDR1 SGHKS, CDR2 YYEKEE (reference sequence). The sequence derives from an adult who received the AZD1222 COVID-19 vaccine. The sequenced sample was peripheral blood, obtained 28 days after the second AZD1222 dose. The rearrangement links TRBV5-5 to TRBJ1-6; D may be TRBD1 (6 bases). CDR3 in DNA: TGTGCCAGCAGCTCGGACAGATATAATTCACCCCTCCACTTT. This gives the protein CASSSDRYNSPLHF.